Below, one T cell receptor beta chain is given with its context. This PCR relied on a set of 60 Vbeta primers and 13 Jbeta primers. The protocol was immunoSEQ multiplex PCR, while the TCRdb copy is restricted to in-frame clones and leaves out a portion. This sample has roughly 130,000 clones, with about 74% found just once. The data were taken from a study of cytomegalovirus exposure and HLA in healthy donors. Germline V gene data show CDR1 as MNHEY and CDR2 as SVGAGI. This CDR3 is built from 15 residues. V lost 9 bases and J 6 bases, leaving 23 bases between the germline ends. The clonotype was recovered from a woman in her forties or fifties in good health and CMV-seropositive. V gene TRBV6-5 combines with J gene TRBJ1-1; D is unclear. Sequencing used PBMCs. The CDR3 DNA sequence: TGTGCCAGTCGAGGGAAGGAGGTTTTTCAGCCTGAAGCTTTCTTT. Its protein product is CASRGKEVFQPEAFF.